The entry below gives a single TCR beta chain sequence along with its context. As originally analysed: For nucleated cells, counts were estimated from reference gene primer amplification. Sequencing was performed with immunoSEQ multiplex PCR; in TCRdb, only in-frame clones are kept and a portion is missing. The V and J calls and clone size were taken over from that table, and D and trimming were inferred from the DNA. The table lists some 150,000 clones, 75% to 90% of them singletons. Trimming left V 3 bases short and J 3 bases short, with 6 bases between. The CDR3 consists of 13 residues. Germline lookup yields CDR1 MNHEY and CDR2 SMNVEV (reference sequence). This entry belongs to a study of blood T cell repertoires in COVID-19. Across the whole study: T cells, B-cell-depleted T cells, or PBMCs provided the cDNA or gDNA that served as material.

The rearrangement uses TRBV27 and TRBJ1-3; D is uncertain. The sequenced sample consisted of peripheral blood. The clonotype comes from a woman in her thirties or forties with acute or convalescent COVID-19. Written as DNA, the CDR3 is TGTGCCAGCAGTTTTAGTGGTGGAAACACCATATATTTT. Amino acid sequence: CASSFSGGNTIYF.